Shown below are 19 T cell receptor beta chains from a single sample sequenced in a study of T cell responses to AZD1222 COVID-19 vaccine. The table came from immunoSEQ multiplex PCR; TCRdb's copy has only in-frame clones and leaves some out. Here the sample spans 66,000 or so clones, roughly 78% being singletons. This specimen consisted of peripheral blood, obtained on day 0 of MenACWY control vaccination. These receptors originate from an adult in good health.

The chain uses TRBV7-9 and TRBJ1-4; D possibly corresponds to TRBD1 (5 bases). Trimming cost V 5 bases and J 4 bases, with 11 bases left between them. The germline gives CDR1 SEHNR, CDR2 FQNEAQ (reference sequence). The CDR3 is 14 residues long. The CDR3 region has the DNA TGTGCCAGCAGCAACCGACAGCTTAATGAAAAACTGTTTTTT. Translated: CASSNRQLNEKLFF.

V and J are TRBV3-1 (or the pseudogene TRBV3-2) and TRBJ1-6, with TRBD1 as a possible D gene (5 bases). Trimming cost V 1 base and J 9 bases, with 13 bases left between them. This CDR3 contains 15 residues. Germline V gives CDR1 LGHDT, CDR2 YNNKEL (reference sequence). In DNA form, the CDR3 reads TGTGCCAGCAGCCAAGGCAGGCAGGGAGGTTCACCCCTCCACTTT. It yields the protein CASSQGRQGGSPLHF.

The V and J genes are TRBV18 and TRBJ2-2; the D call may be TRBD1 or TRBD2 (5 bases each). Germline V CDR1 and CDR2: KGHSH, LQKENI. The CDR3 has 14 residues. V lost 2 bases to trimming and J lost 6 bases, with 10 bases between them. CDR3 sequence reads: CASSPIMGPGELFF. DNA for the CDR3: TGTGCCAGCTCACCAATAATGGGACCCGGGGAGCTGTTTTTT.

This chain links TRBV29-1 with TRBJ2-5, with D possibly TRBD1 on 6 matching bases. CDR1 is SQVTM, CDR2 ANQGSEA, per germline. The V end lost 5 bases, the J end lost 5 bases, and 15 bases lay between the germline ends. The CDR3 has 13 residues. Written as DNA, the CDR3 is TGCAGCGTTAGTTCAGGGGTCGGGGAGACCCAGTACTTC. Its translation: CSVSSGVGETQYF.

This sequence joins TRBV11-2 and TRBJ2-1; 7 positions agree with TRBD1. From germline, CDR1 is SGHAT and CDR2 FQNNGV. The CDR3 is 15 residues long. The V and J ends lost 5 bases and 9 bases, in that order; junction bases with no gene match: 13. The CDR3 DNA reads TGTGCCAGCAGCCCCCTCCCAGGGGGTGAGGGTGAGCAGTTCTTC. Translation gives CASSPLPGGEGEQFF.

This clone showed up just a few times. J is TRBJ1-1 and V is TRBV29-1; no definite D call. CDR1 is SQVTM, CDR2 ANQGSEA, per germline. The CDR3 extends over 11 amino acids. V lost 6 bases, J lost 1 base, and 6 bases lay in between. The CDR3, as DNA: TGCAGCGTGGACGGGAACACTGAAGCTTTCTTT. Translated: CSVDGNTEAFF. The whole variable domain, remainder taken from reference TRBV29-1 and TRBJ1-1, is SAVISQKPSRDICQRGTSLTIQCQVDSQVTMMFWYRQQPGQSLTLIATANQGSEATYESGFVIDKFPISRPNLTFSTLTVSNMSPEDSSIYLCSVDGNTEAFFGQGTRLTVV.

The chain employs TRBV5-1 and TRBJ1-1; D is ambiguous. V dropped 0 bases and J dropped 2 bases, with 8 bases sitting between them. CDR3 length: 14 amino acids. CDR1 and CDR2 from the germline V gene are SGHRS and YFSETQ. The DNA of the CDR3 is TGCGCCAGCAGCTTGGGGTTGGGCAACACTGAAGCTTTCTTT. It is translated as CASSLGLGNTEAFF.

This chain links TRBV18 with TRBJ1-1; D is uncertain. The CDR3 extends over 14 amino acids. Germline assignment: CDR1 KGHSH and CDR2 LQKENI. Trimming pared 6 bases from V and 0 bases from J, leaving 11 bases between. The CDR3 sequence: CASSPSIMNTEAFF. DNA for the CDR3: TGTGCCAGCTCTCCGTCCATCATGAACACTGAAGCTTTCTTT. The whole variable domain, remainder taken from reference TRBV18 and TRBJ1-1, is NAGVMQNPRHLVRRRGQEARLRCSPMKGHSHVYWYRQLPEEGLKFMVYLQKENIIDESGMPKERFSAEFPKEGPSILRIQQVVRGDSAAYFCASSPSIMNTEAFFGQGTRLTVV.

This clone was found once. The chain links TRBV11-2 to TRBJ2-1; 8 nucleotides align to TRBD1. V lost 2 bases, J lost 6 bases, and 6 bases stayed unmatched. The CDR3 covers 15 residues. Germline V gene data show CDR1 as SGHAT and CDR2 as FQNNGV. The CDR3 DNA sequence: TGTGCCAGCAGCTTACTAACAGGGGGTATCAATGAGCAGTTCTTC. This gives the protein CASSLLTGGINEQFF.

The chain is built from TRBV30 and TRBJ2-1; 7 bases are a match to TRBD1. CDR1 is GTSNPN, CDR2 SVGIG, per germline (reference sequence). The V segment lost 2 bases and the J segment 4 bases; nucleotides outside the gene matches: 5. There are 14 residues in the CDR3. This CDR3 is CAWSFRTGYNEQFF. The CDR3 DNA is TGTGCCTGGAGTTTTCGGACAGGATACAATGAGCAGTTCTTC.

This clone was detected only a few times. The J gene is TRBJ1-5, the V gene TRBV28; no clear D gene. Trimming stripped 3 bases from V and 1 base from J, with 7 bases between. The CDR3 covers 14 residues. CDR1 MDHEN and CDR2 SYDVKM come from the germline V gene. Written as DNA, the CDR3 is TGTGCCAGCAGTTTGCTTATAAGCAATCAGCCCCAGCATTTT. It encodes CASSLLISNQPQHF.

The chain combines TRBV30 with TRBJ1-4; 8 bases map to TRBD1. The germline V gene has CDR1 GTSNPN and CDR2 SVGIG (reference sequence). The CDR3 runs 13 residues. J lost 8 bases, V lost 4 bases, and 6 bases had no gene match. The CDR3 loop is CAWNFGTGEKLFF. In nucleotides, the CDR3 is TGTGCCTGGAATTTCGGGACAGGCGAAAAACTGTTTTTT.

The chain is built from TRBV3-1 (or the pseudogene TRBV3-2) and TRBJ1-2; possibly TRBD1 for D (5 bases). Germline CDR1 is LGHDT and CDR2 is YNNKEL (reference sequence). The CDR3 consists of 15 residues. With 4 bases removed from V and 0 bases from J, the gap between germline ends came to 12 bases. The CDR3 spells CASSPGGVANYGYTF. The CDR3 coding sequence is TGTGCCAGCAGCCCGGGGGGAGTTGCTAACTATGGCTACACCTTC.

The chain employs TRBV10-1 and TRBJ1-1; no reliable D call. CDR3 length: 16 amino acids. CDR1 and CDR2 (germline): WNHNN, SYGVQD (reference sequence). Deletions cut 6 bases from V and 3 bases from J, with 20 bases between. CDR3: CASSVLGGRKDTEAFF. The CDR3 DNA is TGCGCCAGCAGCGTTCTCGGAGGACGTAAGGACACTGAAGCTTTCTTT.

The V and J genes are TRBV30 and TRBJ2-4, with D unresolved. From germline, CDR1 is GTSNPN and CDR2 SVGIG (reference sequence). This CDR3 comprises 14 residues. V was pared by 1 base and J by 0 bases, with 7 bases between. The CDR3 DNA sequence: TGTGCCTGGAGTGGGAGTGCAGCCAAAAACATTCAGTACTTC. This codes for CAWSGSAAKNIQYF.

The V gene is TRBV2, the J gene TRBJ1-5; D is ambiguous. The CDR3 runs to 13 residues. Germline CDR1 SNHLY, CDR2 FYNNEI. V dropped 6 bases and J dropped 9 bases, with 15 bases sitting between them. The CDR3 bases are TGTGCCAGCAGCTCTCAGCTCTCGGGGCCCCAGCATTTT. It yields the protein CASSSQLSGPQHF.

V gene TRBV6-1 combines with J gene TRBJ1-1; D not resolved. The V gene lost 5 bases and the J gene lost 4 bases, with 11 bases spanning the gap. CDR1 is MNHNS and CDR2 is SASEGT in the germline V gene. This CDR3 region has 13 residues. The CDR3 region is CASSLTLSTEAFF. Written as DNA, the CDR3 is TGTGCCAGCAGTCTCACTTTATCCACTGAAGCTTTCTTT.

The chain is built from TRBV5-1 and TRBJ1-2, with 8 bases matching TRBD1. CDR1 and CDR2 (germline): SGHRS, YFSETQ. Losses at the gene ends were 4 bases for V and 10 bases for J; bases not matched to a gene: 6. The CDR3 sequence is 12 residues long. In DNA form, the CDR3 reads TGCGCCAGCAGCCCGGACAGGGTAGCCTACACCTTC. As protein: CASSPDRVAYTF.

The CDR3 is CASSPIGSYNSPLHF. The CDR3, as DNA: TGTGCCAGCAGTCCAATTGGCTCCTATAATTCACCCCTCCACTTT. V is TRBV27 and J is TRBJ1-6; D unresolved. Germline assignment: CDR1 MNHEY and CDR2 SMNVEV (reference sequence). The CDR3 sequence is 15 residues long. Deletions cut 5 bases from V and 0 bases from J, with 8 bases between.